The entry below describes one T cell receptor beta chain. This clonotype is categorized as medium-sized (0.01 to 0.1%). Its antigen remains undetermined. Within one base of it there is no much larger clone, and no base qualities were kept. Using a BD FACSAria II cell sorter, four subsets defined by PD-1 and/or TIGIT were sorted from live CD3+CD8+TCRalphabeta+ cells. To characterize relevance to anti-PD-1 therapy response, circulating CD8 T cells were sorted into four subsets based on PD-1 and TIGIT expression. For each sorted CD8 T-cell subset, both the TCR alpha and TCR beta chains were sequenced. Peripheral blood was collected before the first anti-PD-1 injection, after two injections and after four injections. Ficoll gradient centrifugation was used to isolate PBMCs immediately. Until use, PBMCs were stored frozen in liquid nitrogen in RPMI containing roughly 20% FCS and approximately 9.1% DMSO. Thawed PBMCs were stained with a viability dye and antibodies against CD3, CD8alpha, TCRalphabeta, PD-1 and TIGIT. Total RNA was extracted with the RNeasy Kit, and every sample reached a RIN above 7.

The data originate from a study of circulating CD8 cells and anti-PD-1 response in melanoma (TCRdb year 2020). For the wider study: Nivolumab was administered to patients intravenously at 3 mg/kg every 2 weeks. The TCR repertoire analysis covered around 11 melanoma patients: 7 non-responders and 4 responders. Patients with complete or partial responses were classified as responders, and patients with stable or progressive disease (RECIST v1.1) were classified as non-responders. The melanoma cohort included some 13 patients, of whom seven received anti-PD-1 as first-line therapy and six had previously received targeted therapy or immunotherapy. On on-treatment samples, PD-1 was detected using a biotinylated anti-human IgG4 antibody. The research as a whole found: The authors pointed out that the cohort included both treatment-naive and previously treated patients, and that this mix could influence the results. Because tumor material could not be accessed, tumor reactivity was instead assessed with peptide assays on expanded sorted subsets. The published TCR repertoire comparisons relied only on baseline and M1 samples from a small cohort that had few responders. The highest diversity was observed in the DNEG repertoire, similar and higher clonality was shown by the PD-1 and DPOS repertoires, and the lowest diversity was found in the TIGIT repertoires. Because material was limited, experiments were generally done without replicates. Repertoires were found to be largely private between subsets, with under 7.5% of TRB clonotypes shared at M1, and the highest sharing was observed between DPOS and TIGIT.

Data came from a NextSeq 500. The QIAseq Immune Repertoire RNA Library Kit, Human TCR Panel was used to prepare TCR libraries from around 14 ng of total RNA. The TCR libraries were sequenced on an Illumina NextSeq using a Mid Output V2 kit and asymmetric 261x41 paired-end reads. Each TCR library was diluted to 4 nM, after which the TCR libraries were pooled, denatured and loaded at around 1.1 pM. The paper's data handling went like this. The QIAGEN GeneGlobe Data Analysis Center was used to process TCR FASTQ files, and downstream analysis was done in R 3.5.2. Clonality was computed as one minus Shannon entropy normalized by the log of the number of unique productive sequences. Within each subset, Fisher exact tests at 5% FDR identified TRA or TRB clonotypes differing in abundance between baseline and M1. Differentially abundant clonotypes were categorized as emerging, expanding, contracting or non-expanding/contracting. Morisita's overlap index was used to measure how much repertoires overlapped between patients. TCRdb took the public reads, trimmed them with fastp at Q25, ran MiXCR for clone calling and kept in-frame beta chains. Identical CDR3 proteins give one entry, which carries the most common genes and DNA. The V and J calls and clone size come from TCRdb's table, not from the authors' own analysis. For this sample there are over 900 distinct CDR3 sequences; around 9.9% appear just once. The ten most abundant clones make up around 14% of the sample.

The CDR1 and CDR2 encoded by the germline V gene (reference sequence) are LNHDA and SQIVND. V loses 6 bases, J loses 7 bases, and the germline ends lie 19 bases apart. From its cysteine to its phenylalanine, the CDR3 spans 15 amino acids. Kept here is only the CDR3 DNA, which spans 45 bases and is read in frame from base 1. The material was CD8+ T cells from PBMCs, obtained at baseline or after one month of anti-PD-1 therapy (not recorded which). The chain links TRBV19 with TRBJ2-1, with TRBD2 tentatively as D gene (6 bases match). The sequence was obtained from a human donor with melanoma. The base sequence is TGTGCCAGTAGCCTTCTAGCTGGGAGGTTTAATGAGCAGTTCTTC. Its amino acids are CASSLLAGRFNEQFF.